These 25 T cell receptor beta chains came from one sample sequenced in a study of Ad26.COV2.S vaccination and SARS-CoV-2 variants. Indicated treatment: about 20 received Ad26.COV2.S at low or high dose, single or two shots; five or six received placebo; per-sample allocation not given. Day 63 after the first vaccine or placebo injection was the time point for sampling. Clones were read by immunoSEQ multiplex PCR, and TCRdb kept only the in-frame ones, dropping some. Of around 450,000 clones listed, roughly 90% are singletons. This material consisted of peripheral blood, taken in a trial of Ad26.COV2.S vaccine versus placebo. The receptors here all came from a person aged 18-60 years who received the Ad26.COV2.S COVID-19 vaccine or a placebo.

This rearrangement joins TRBV28 to TRBJ1-6; weak D call: TRBD1 (6 bases). The germline gives CDR1 MDHEN, CDR2 SYDVKM. V was trimmed by 5 bases and J by 0 bases, leaving 11 bases between them. The CDR3 length is 16 residues. CDR3 region: CASSEEGGSYNSPLHF. CDR3 nucleotides: TGTGCCAGCAGTGAGGAGGGGGGCTCCTATAATTCACCCCTCCACTTT.

This clone was observed once. The V and J genes are TRBV9 and TRBJ2-1; D call uncertain. This CDR3 is built from 14 residues. The V and J ends lost 3 bases and 8 bases respectively, with 15 bases between them. Germline lookup yields CDR1 SGDLS and CDR2 YYNGEE. The CDR3 protein is CASSARLGFDEQFF. The CDR3 DNA reads TGTGCCAGCAGCGCGAGGTTGGGGTTCGATGAGCAGTTCTTC.

The V and J genes are TRBV5-5 and TRBJ2-5, with D tentatively TRBD2 (6 bases). Germline V gene lookup returns CDR1 SGHKS and CDR2 YYEKEE (reference sequence). The CDR3 has 13 amino acids. V was trimmed by 2 bases and J by 7 bases, leaving 12 bases between them. CDR3 in amino acids: CASSLIQEGTQYF. The CDR3 region has the DNA TGTGCCAGCAGCTTAATTCAGGAGGGGACCCAGTACTTC.

The CDR3: CASSMVGLSYEQYF. As DNA, the CDR3 is TGTGCCAGCAGCATGGTCGGCCTCTCCTACGAGCAGTACTTC. The rearrangement links TRBV28 to TRBJ2-7, with D hard to call. The CDR3 sequence is 14 residues long. V was clipped by 6 bases and J by 0 bases, with 12 bases between them. Per germline, CDR1 MDHEN and CDR2 SYDVKM.

This sequence joins TRBV5-4 and TRBJ1-5; D is unclear. Germline values: CDR1 SGHNT, CDR2 YYREEE (reference sequence). V was trimmed by 4 bases and J by 6 bases, leaving 14 bases between them. This CDR3 has 14 amino acids. For the CDR3, the DNA is TGTGCCAGCAGCCATCAGTCGGTGATTCAGCCCCAGCATTTT. Its protein is CASSHQSVIQPQHF.

The J gene is TRBJ2-5, the V gene TRBV4-1; D unclear. Trimming took off 4 bases at V and 0 bases at J, with 15 bases between the two ends. The CDR3 runs 16 residues. Germline assignment: CDR1 MGHRA and CDR2 YSYEKL. This CDR3 reads CASSPSLHLHQETQYF. As DNA, the CDR3 is TGCGCCAGCAGCCCATCCCTTCACCTTCACCAAGAGACCCAGTACTTC.

The CDR3 sequence is CASSPAPGTESSYNEQFF. For the CDR3, the DNA is TGTGCCAGCAGCCCTGCTCCCGGGACAGAGAGCTCCTACAATGAGCAGTTCTTC. The J gene is TRBJ2-1, the V gene TRBV7-6; 7 bases map to TRBD1. V shed 5 bases and J 0 bases; nucleotides not matched to a gene: 13. CDR1 SGHVS and CDR2 FNYEAQ come from the germline V gene. This CDR3 comprises 18 residues.

The V gene is TRBV7-2, the J gene TRBJ1-1; no definite D call. The V end was cut by 4 bases, the J end by 2 bases, with 14 bases between. Per the germline V gene, CDR1 is SGHTA and CDR2 is FQGNSA. CDR3 size: 15 residues. The CDR3 spells CASSSGGARNTEAFF. The CDR3 DNA is TGTGCCAGCAGCTCCGGCGGAGCGAGAAACACTGAAGCTTTCTTT.

This clone was counted once. This chain joins TRBV3-1 (or the pseudogene TRBV3-2) and TRBJ2-2, with 10 bases matching TRBD1. Germline CDR1 and CDR2: LGHDT and YNNKEL (reference sequence). This CDR3 spans 18 amino acids. V shed 1 base and J 5 bases; nucleotides not matched to a gene: 10. The CDR3 protein is CASSQVFVRTGGTGELFF. For the CDR3, the DNA is TGTGCCAGCAGCCAAGTATTCGTGCGGACAGGGGGGACCGGGGAGCTGTTTTTT.

The V gene is TRBV7-2, the J gene TRBJ1-6; 10 nucleotides match TRBD1. The germline CDR1 and CDR2 sequences are SGHTA and FQGNSA. This CDR3 has 18 amino acids. V dropped 4 bases and J dropped 5; count of bases not matched to a gene: 11. CDR3 coding DNA: TGTGCCAGCAGCTCTTCGGACAGGGGGATGGGTCATAATTCACCCCTCCACTTT. Its translation is CASSSSDRGMGHNSPLHF. The full variable domain, completed using reference TRBV7-2 and TRBJ1-6, is GAGVSQSPSNKVTEKGKDVELRCDPISGHTALYWYRQSLGQGLEFLIYFQGNSAPDKSGLPSDRFSAERTGGSVSTLTIQRTQQEDSAVYLCASSSSDRGMGHNSPLHFGNGTRLTVT.

This chain connects TRBV28 to TRBJ1-2, with a weak D call TRBD1 (5 bases). V was pared by 8 bases and J by 5 bases, with 21 bases between. In germline, CDR1 is MDHEN, CDR2 SYDVKM. The CDR3 length is 15 residues. The DNA of the CDR3 is TGTGCCAGCCGGTCTCAATCTGGAGGGGTGTATGGCTACACCTTC. It translates to CASRSQSGGVYGYTF.

The rearrangement links TRBV29-1 to TRBJ2-7; D might be TRBD1 (5 bases). V dropped 4 bases and J dropped 2 bases, with 6 bases sitting between them. The CDR3 extends over 11 amino acids. Germline values: CDR1 SQVTM, CDR2 ANQGSEA. For the CDR3, the DNA is TGCAGCGTTGTACAGGCCTACGAGCAGTACTTC. Amino acids: CSVVQAYEQYF.

This rearrangement joins TRBV11-2 to TRBJ2-3; a weak D match, TRBD1 (6 bases). This CDR3 spans 15 amino acids. Trimming cost V 5 bases and J 2 bases, with 14 bases left between them. CDR1 and CDR2 (germline): SGHAT, FQNNGV. The CDR3 region is CASSKAGTSTDTQYF. Written as DNA, the CDR3 is TGTGCCAGCAGCAAAGCCGGGACATCCACAGATACGCAGTATTTT.

The chain joins TRBV4-2 to TRBJ2-7, with TRBD2 matching 7 bases. V dropped 0 bases and J dropped 3; count of bases not matched to a gene: 8. The germline gives CDR1 LGHNA, CDR2 YNFKEQ. The CDR3 is 16 amino acids. CDR3 nucleotides: TGTGCCAGCAGCCAAGATGGATTGCGGGGGAACTACGAGCAGTACTTC. Translated, it gives CASSQDGLRGNYEQYF.

The J gene is TRBJ1-3, the V gene TRBV28; 10 nucleotides agree with TRBD1. V lost 6 bases and J lost 3; bases outside the gene matches: 5. In germline, CDR1 is MDHEN, CDR2 SYDVKM. CDR3 size: 15 residues. In DNA, the CDR3 is TGTGCCAGCAGGGACAGGGGGGGAGGTGGAAACACCATATATTTT. Protein sequence: CASRDRGGGGNTIYF.

This chain uses TRBV7-3 with TRBJ2-5; possibly TRBD1 for D (6 bases). Germline-derived CDR1 and CDR2 are SGHTA and FQGTGA. V lost 5 bases to trimming and J lost 5 bases, with 12 bases between them. This CDR3 spans 13 amino acids. The DNA for the CDR3 is TGTGCCAGCAGCCACCTCCAGGGGGAGACCCAGTACTTC. Translation: CASSHLQGETQYF.

This clone showed up just a few times. The CDR3 bases are TGTGCCAGCAGCGTAGGGACTGGGCTGAATAATGAAAAACTGTTTTTT. It translates to CASSVGTGLNNEKLFF. The rearrangement joins TRBV9 to TRBJ1-4; unclear D gene. Deletions cut 0 bases from V and 4 bases from J, with 13 bases between. The CDR3 consists of 16 residues. From germline, CDR1 is SGDLS and CDR2 YYNGEE.

The chain joins TRBV24-1 to TRBJ2-3; 11 bases match TRBD2. From germline, CDR1 is KGHDR and CDR2 SFDVKD. CDR3 size: 18 residues. V lost 4 bases to trimming and J lost 6 bases; unmatched junction nucleotides: 14. The CDR3 coding sequence is TGTGCCACCAGTGACCAGTTCTCTAGCGGGGGGCCGAGGGATACGCAGTATTTT. Amino acid sequence: CATSDQFSSGGPRDTQYF.

The J gene is TRBJ1-5, the V gene TRBV6-4, with TRBD1 matching over 8 bases. Looked up from germline, CDR1 is MRHNA and CDR2 is SNTAGT. The V and J ends lost 0 bases and 3 bases, in that order; junction bases with no gene match: 16. The CDR3 sequence is 20 residues long. CDR3 nucleotides: TGTGCCAGCAGTGACTCACTTTTCCGGACAGGGAGGGCCTCCAATCAGCCCCAGCATTTT. It encodes CASSDSLFRTGRASNQPQHF.

CDR3 sequence: CASSVDGGSYEQYF. The CDR3 DNA sequence: TGTGCCAGCAGCGTAGACGGGGGTTCCTACGAGCAGTACTTC. The rearrangement uses TRBV9 and TRBJ2-7; D is perhaps TRBD2 (6 bases). Germline V gene lookup returns CDR1 SGDLS and CDR2 YYNGEE. The CDR3 extends over 14 amino acids. Trimming took 0 bases from V and 1 from J, leaving 8 bases between them.

The rearrangement links TRBV19 to TRBJ2-1; TRBD1 agrees at 7 bases. The CDR3 runs 15 residues. The J segment lost 6 bases and the V segment lost 1 base, leaving 6 bases of the junction unmatched. Germline assignment: CDR1 LNHDA and CDR2 SQIVND (reference sequence). The CDR3 region is CASSIGQGTRNEQFF. The CDR3 bases are TGTGCCAGTAGTATAGGACAGGGAACGCGCAATGAGCAGTTCTTC.

This clone came up once. J is TRBJ1-1 and V is TRBV28; D might be TRBD1 (6 bases). The CDR3 has 15 amino acids. V gave up 6 bases and J gave up 1 base, with 15 bases separating them. The germline CDR1 and CDR2 sequences are MDHEN and SYDVKM. Here the CDR3 reads CASRPTGAGNTEAFF. The CDR3 coding sequence is TGTGCCAGCAGGCCGACGGGGGCTGGGAACACTGAAGCTTTCTTT. The variable domain in full, with the rest retrieved from reference TRBV28 and TRBJ1-1, is DVKVTQSSRYLVKRTGEKVFLECVQDMDHENMFWYRQDPGLGLRLIYFSYDVKMKEKGDIPEGYSVSREKKERFSLILESASTNQTSMYLCASRPTGAGNTEAFFGQGTRLTVV.

The chain has TRBV7-2 and TRBJ2-2; 7 nucleotides agree with TRBD1. The CDR3 extends over 15 amino acids. In germline, CDR1 is SGHTA, CDR2 FQGNSA. V was clipped by 0 bases and J by 2 bases; unmatched bases: 0. CDR3 nucleotide sequence: TGTGCCAGCAGCTTAGCAGGGGGCAACACCGGGGAGCTGTTTTTT. This codes for CASSLAGGNTGELFF. Based on the CDR3 plus reference TRBV7-2 and TRBJ2-2, the full variable domain is GAGVSQSPSNKVTEKGKDVELRCDPISGHTALYWYRQSLGQGLEFLIYFQGNSAPDKSGLPSDRFSAERTGGSVSTLTIQRTQQEDSAVYLCASSLAGGNTGELFFGEGSRLTVL.

The rearrangement joins TRBV11-1 to TRBJ2-5; D is perhaps TRBD2 (5 bases). This CDR3 has 15 amino acids. Germline lookup yields CDR1 SGHAT and CDR2 FQDESV (reference sequence). V lost 2 bases and J 2 bases, leaving 12 bases between the germline ends. The CDR3 sequence: CASSLLRTRQETQYF. CDR3 DNA: TGTGCCAGCAGCTTACTACGGACTCGACAAGAGACCCAGTACTTC. The full variable domain, in which reference TRBV11-1 and TRBJ2-5 provide the parts outside the CDR3, is EAEVAQSPRYKITEKSQAVAFWCDPISGHATLYWYRQILGQGPELLVQFQDESVVDDSQLPKDRFSAERLKGVDSTLKIQPAELGDSAMYLCASSLLRTRQETQYFGPGTRLLVL.

This chain uses TRBV3-1 (or the pseudogene TRBV3-2) with TRBJ2-7, with D perhaps assigned TRBD1 or TRBD2 (6 bases each). Germline CDR1 LGHDT, CDR2 YNNKEL (reference sequence). Trimming left V 4 bases short and J 11 bases short, with 15 bases between. The CDR3 sequence is 12 residues long. In DNA, the CDR3 is TGTGCCAGCAGCCCCGGGGGCAGGTGGGAGTACTTC. Translated: CASSPGGRWEYF.